This paragraph reports one TCR beta chain. Here immunoSEQ multiplex PCR was the method, and the copy in TCRdb shows in-frame clones only, minus some. This sample has around 390,000 clones; more than 75% occur once, and the top ten carry 10%. Participant reports of clinical history set cohort assignment. Symptom resolution, clearance, or two negative PCRs marked the recovered donors of Cohort 3. The germline V and J ends were trimmed by 8 bases and 3 bases, with 11 bases remaining between them. The CDR3 is 12 residues long. Germline CDR1 reads ENHRY; CDR2 reads SYGVKD. The sample belongs to a study of blood T cell repertoires in COVID-19. Study-level information: Specimens from acute and convalescent COVID-19 originated in the United States, Italy and Spain. The analysed material was cDNA or gDNA that came from T cells, B-cell-depleted T cells, or PBMCs.

The sequenced sample was PBMCs or T cells enriched from blood (not recorded which). The source is a woman aged 50 to 60 who had recovered from COVID-19. The J gene is TRBJ2-7, the V gene TRBV10-3; no clear D gene. The CDR3 here is CAISSQDYEQYF. CDR3 in DNA: TGTGCCATCTCCTCGCAGGACTACGAGCAGTACTTC.